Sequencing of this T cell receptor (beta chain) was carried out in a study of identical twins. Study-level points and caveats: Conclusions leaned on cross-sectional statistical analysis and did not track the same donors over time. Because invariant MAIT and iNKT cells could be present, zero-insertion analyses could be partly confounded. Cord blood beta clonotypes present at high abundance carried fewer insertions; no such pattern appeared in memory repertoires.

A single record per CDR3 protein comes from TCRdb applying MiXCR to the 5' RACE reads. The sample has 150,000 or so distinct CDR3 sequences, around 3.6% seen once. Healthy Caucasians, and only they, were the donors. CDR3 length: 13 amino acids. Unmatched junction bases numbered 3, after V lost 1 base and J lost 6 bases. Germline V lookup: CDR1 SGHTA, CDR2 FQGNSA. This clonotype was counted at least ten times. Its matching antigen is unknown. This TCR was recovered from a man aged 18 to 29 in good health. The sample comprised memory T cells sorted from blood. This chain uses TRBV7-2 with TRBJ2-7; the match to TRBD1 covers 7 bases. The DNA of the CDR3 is TGTGCCAGCAGCTTAGTGGGACAGTTCGAGCAGTACTTC. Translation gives CASSLVGQFEQYF.